This T cell receptor (beta chain) was identified during a study of PD-L1 blockade in urothelial cancer. On the study more broadly: Previous chemotherapy exposure amounted to 0 to 3 regimens for patients.

In the case of this clone: Its antigen is currently unknown.

This CDR3 has 15 amino acids. Trimming removed 4 bases from V and 0 bases from J; junction bases left unmatched: 3. Germline CDR1 is MNHNS and CDR2 is SASEGT. Sample time point: peripheral blood 6 weeks after treatment start. Individual patients had between 1 and 8 samples, taken pretreatment and on-treatment. Added to each PCR by spiking were synthetic TCR analog templates. TCRdb's copy holds only in-frame clones and misses some; the assay was immunoSEQ multiplex PCR. The table lists some 22,000 clones, more than 75% of them singletons. Study-wide points: Patients with below-median pretreatment blood clonality survived longer.

The chain joins TRBV6-1 to TRBJ2-7; 10 bases are shared with TRBD2. The clonotype comes from a woman aged 55-70 years with urothelial cancer. This material consisted of PBMCs, taken around atezolizumab (anti-PD-L1) treatment. The CDR3 region is CASSATSGVSYEQYF. The CDR3 DNA sequence: TGTGCCAGCAGTGCAACTAGCGGGGTCTCCTACGAGCAGTACTTC.